This T cell receptor (beta chain) is drawn from a study of shared clonotypes between healthy human individuals (TCRdb year 2020). General notes on the study: A couple of women and a few men aged 18 to 49 years were included in the cohort. To estimate repertoire size and how much clonotypes are shared between individuals, the study performed deep sequencing of blood TCR repertoires from roughly five healthy adults. To increase sequencing depth and limit assay-specific biases, TCR repertoire library preparation and sequencing were carried out by different laboratories using diverse techniques. Each donor's leukapheresis produced roughly between roughly 0.94 and 9.5 billion PBMCs.

From a lookup of the germline V gene, CDR1 and CDR2 are ENHRY and SYGVKD. Its CDR3 holds 15 amino acids, cysteine through phenylalanine. The kept DNA is CDR3 alone, 45 bases in frame from the first base. Relative to germline, V is missing 8 bases and J is missing 6 bases, with 15 bases of the junction outside any gene match. TCR CDR3 regions were amplified from genomic DNA by multiplex PCR using the deep immunoSEQ assay. Genomic DNA extracted from each cell subset was distributed evenly over all wells of several immunoSEQ 96-well plates, and each plate served as one replicate. For unsorted PBMC, about 300 ng of genomic DNA, equivalent to around 33,000 T cell genomes, went into each replicate PCR. Ten immunoSEQ deep assay plates were used to sequence unsorted PBMC genomic DNA. The purified libraries were quantified using a Qubit 3.0 fluorometer, sized with a Bioanalyzer 2100, and then quantified again using the KAPA Library Quantification kit. A separate single-read 150-cycle Illumina NextSeq 550 flow cell was used to sequence each immunoSEQ 96-well plate. The authors' pipeline ran thus. Because only junctional sequences without quality scores were contained in the immunoSEQ output, filtering matching that applied to full-length reads could not be performed. To assign V/J genes and CDR3, sequences were annotated against IMGT germline references using PyIR, a Python wrapper for IgBLAST v1.9. Reads were removed for weak V/J assignments (E-value above 1e-6), missing CDR3, stop codons, out-of-frame junctions, or ambiguous translated residues. V3J clonotypes were defined as sequences sharing an identical inferred V gene, J gene, and CDR3 amino acid sequence. Percentage overlap between repertoires was calculated by dividing the number of shared unique clonotypes by the size of the smaller repertoire. Richness of each repertoire was evaluated using RTK rarefaction, the Chao1 estimator, and Recon v2.1 estimates of unobserved clonotypes. The immuneACCESS repertoire file appears here via TCRdb, limited to in-frame rearrangements. These files lack a portion of the clones; in checked studies, under half of the deficit traces to unresolved V genes, and the cause of the others is not known. V and J calls and clone size follow that table, whereas D and trimming were derived from the DNA. This sample lists about 470,000 clones; around 79% were detected once. Together, the top ten hold around 14% of the sample.

In regard to this clone: Its antigen remains unidentified. Base qualities are not provided; no much larger clone lies one nucleotide away.

The donors were healthy, HIV-negative adults with no recently reported acute infections or vaccinations. All donors were Caucasian adults living in Nashville, Tennessee, USA. In the unsorted samples, some 94 million PBMCs were counted, and genomic DNA was extracted using the QIAamp DNA Blood Mini kit. After blood collection by leukapheresis, PBMCs were isolated using Ficoll-Histopaque density gradient centrifugation and then cryopreserved in the vapor phase of liquid nitrogen. The paper as a whole reports these results and caveats: Sampling was restricted to blood, and TCR repertoires in tissues likely differ from the TCR repertoires found in blood. Because the study included a small number of donors, the genetic and exposure-history diversity represented was limited. Based on pairwise subsampling, the degree of clonotype sharing among donors was expected to be affected by sequencing depth.

The receptor was derived from a woman aged 40 to 49 in good health. Some clones in this sample may be carry-over from other donors' samples. This chain joins TRBV10-3 to TRBJ1-2; 7 middle bases align to TRBD1. What was sequenced was PBMCs. This receptor carries the CDR3 CAIGESNRGRDGYTF. The sequenced DNA: TGTGCCATCGGCGAAAGTAACAGGGGACGCGATGGCTACACCTTC.